The T cell receptor beta chain under discussion was sequenced for a study of cytomegalovirus exposure and HLA in healthy donors. PCR employed 60 Vbeta and 13 Jbeta primers. Clones were read by immunoSEQ multiplex PCR, and TCRdb kept only the in-frame ones, dropping some. The data contain 150,000 to 200,000 clones, about four fifths of them singletons. Trimming took 2 bases from V and 2 from J; bases not matched to a gene: 4. The germline CDR1 and CDR2 sequences are LNHDA and SQIVND (reference sequence). CDR3 length: 16 residues. The sample was PBMCs. The receptor's source is a male donor in good health and CMV-seropositive. This rearrangement joins TRBV19 to TRBJ2-3; 10 positions match TRBD2. The CDR3 protein is CASSISSGGNTDTQYF. CDR3 coding DNA: TGTGCCAGTAGTATAAGTAGCGGGGGGAACACAGATACGCAGTATTTT.